This TCR beta chain was profiled in a study of blood T cell repertoires in COVID-19. Study-wide background: Italy, Spain and the United States were the sources of the convalescent and acute COVID-19 samples.

Enrolled during active infection, Seattle patients were then followed longitudinally. The CDR3 has 17 amino acids. Germline lookup yields CDR1 SGHNT and CDR2 YYREEE (reference sequence). Trimming removed 4 bases at V and 0 bases at J, with 14 bases between. Sequenced by immunoSEQ multiplex PCR; TCRdb stores in-frame clones only, minus some. The sample shows roughly 200,000 clones, roughly four fifths of them seen only once. This clonotype was obtained from a woman older than 75 with COVID-19, enrolled during active disease. Source material: peripheral blood. This chain connects TRBV5-4 to TRBJ2-6; perhaps TRBD2 as D (5 bases). This CDR3 is CASSPGGFYSGANVLTF. The DNA for the CDR3 is TGTGCCAGCAGCCCTGGAGGTTTTTACTCTGGGGCCAACGTCCTGACTTTC. Complete variable domain (other parts from reference TRBV5-4 and TRBJ2-6): ETGVTQSPTHLIKTRGQQVTLRCSSQSGHNTVSWYQQALGQGPQFIFQYYREEENGRGNFPPRFSGLQFPNYSSELNVNALELDDSALYLCASSPGGFYSGANVLTFGAGSRLTVL.